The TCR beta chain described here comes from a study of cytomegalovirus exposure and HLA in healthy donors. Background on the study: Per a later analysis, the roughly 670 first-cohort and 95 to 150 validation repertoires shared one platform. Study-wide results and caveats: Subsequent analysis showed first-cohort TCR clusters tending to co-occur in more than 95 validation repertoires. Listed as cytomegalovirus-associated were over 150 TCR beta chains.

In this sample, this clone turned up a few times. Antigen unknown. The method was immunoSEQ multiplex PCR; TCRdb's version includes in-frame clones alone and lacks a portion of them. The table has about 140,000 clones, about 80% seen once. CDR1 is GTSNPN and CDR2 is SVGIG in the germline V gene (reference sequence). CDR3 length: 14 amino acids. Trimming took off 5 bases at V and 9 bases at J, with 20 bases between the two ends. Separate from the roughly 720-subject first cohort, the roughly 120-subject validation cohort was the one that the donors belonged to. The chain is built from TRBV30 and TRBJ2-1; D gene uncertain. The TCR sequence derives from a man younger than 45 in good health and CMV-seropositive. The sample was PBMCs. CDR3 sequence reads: CAWEIQTPFGEQFF. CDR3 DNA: TGTGCCTGGGAAATACAAACGCCATTTGGTGAGCAGTTCTTC. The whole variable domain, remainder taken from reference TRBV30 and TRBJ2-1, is SQTIHQWPATLVQPVGSPLSLECTVEGTSNPNLYWYRQAAGRGLQLLFYSVGIGQISSEVPQNLSASRPQDRQFILSSKKLLLSDSGFYLCAWEIQTPFGEQFFGPGTRLTVL.